The rows below give T cell receptor beta chains drawn from one sample of a study of shared clonotypes between healthy human individuals. Clones were sequenced by immunoSEQ multiplex PCR, and TCRdb holds only the in-frame ones, with some missing. The data show about 490,000 clones, 76% seen once. Sample: PBMCs. All receptors come from a woman between 35 and 50 years old in good health. Some clones in this sample may be carry-over from other donors' samples. CDR3s include the opening cysteine and the closing phenylalanine or tryptophan. D genes are given only for firm matches. The size of a clone is reported for some rows only, either as once, few or many, or as a class for expanded clones.

j_call: TRBJ1-2
d_call: -
clone_size: once
v_call: TRBV6-6
cdr3_nt: TGTGCCAGCAGATACCCCCCCGGGGGAGATGGCTACACCTTC
cdr3_aa: CASRYPPGGDGYTF

j_call: TRBJ2-2
d_call: TRBD2
clone_size: -
v_call: TRBV2
cdr3_nt: TGTGCCAGCAGCGTTAGCGGGACCAACACCGGGGAGCTGTTTTTT
cdr3_aa: CASSVSGTNTGELFF

j_call: TRBJ1-1
d_call: -
clone_size: once
v_call: TRBV29-1
cdr3_nt: TGCAGCGTTGGGAGTAGGGTGCTTGGTAACACTGAAGCTTTCTTT
cdr3_aa: CSVGSRVLGNTEAFF

j_call: TRBJ1-3
d_call: -
clone_size: -
v_call: TRBV18
cdr3_nt: TGTGCCAGCTCACCAGGGGAAGGAAACACCATATATTTT
cdr3_aa: CASSPGEGNTIYF

j_call: TRBJ1-4
d_call: -
clone_size: -
v_call: TRBV15
cdr3_nt: TGTGCCACCAGAGATGGAACCTCGGGATTCGAGGGTGAAAAACTGTTTTTT
cdr3_aa: CATRDGTSGFEGEKLFF

j_call: TRBJ2-7
d_call: TRBD2
clone_size: -
v_call: TRBV28
cdr3_nt: TGTGCCAGCATGCAACGGGGGGGTGGCGACGAGCAGTACTTC
cdr3_aa: CASMQRGGGDEQYF

j_call: TRBJ1-1
d_call: -
clone_size: -
v_call: TRBV7-2
cdr3_nt: TGTGCCAGCACCCTACAGAACTCCATGAACACTGAAGCTTTCTTT
cdr3_aa: CASTLQNSMNTEAFF

j_call: TRBJ1-3
d_call: TRBD1
clone_size: -
v_call: TRBV28
cdr3_nt: TGTGCCAGCAGCCTATGGGACAGGAACTCTGGAAACACCATATATTTT
cdr3_aa: CASSLWDRNSGNTIYF

j_call: TRBJ1-4
d_call: -
clone_size: -
v_call: TRBV10-3
cdr3_nt: TGTGCCACCTCCGGGAGGGAAGAAAAACTGTTTTTT
cdr3_aa: CATSGREEKLFF

j_call: TRBJ1-5
d_call: -
clone_size: -
v_call: TRBV7-4
cdr3_nt: TGTGCCAGCAGCTTAGGGCAGGAGGGGGGTTGCGGTCAGCCCCAGCATTTT
cdr3_aa: CASSLGQEGGCGQPQHF

j_call: TRBJ1-2
d_call: TRBD1
clone_size: -
v_call: TRBV7-6
cdr3_nt: TGTGCCAGCAGCTTAGAGCCGGAGGGGGCTTCTTACTATGGCTACACCTTC
cdr3_aa: CASSLEPEGASYYGYTF

j_call: TRBJ1-2
d_call: -
clone_size: few
v_call: TRBV30
cdr3_nt: TGCGCCTGGGGTGTCTATAGCGGCTACACCTTC
cdr3_aa: CAWGVYSGYTF

j_call: TRBJ1-1
d_call: TRBD1
clone_size: -
v_call: TRBV19
cdr3_nt: TGTGCCACCAACACCCCGGGACAGGGCATCATGAACACTGAAGCTTTCTTT
cdr3_aa: CATNTPGQGIMNTEAFF

j_call: TRBJ1-4
d_call: TRBD1
clone_size: -
v_call: TRBV7-2
cdr3_nt: TGTGCCAGCAGACGGAACAGGGGGAATTATGAAAAACTGTTTTTT
cdr3_aa: CASRRNRGNYEKLFF

j_call: TRBJ1-2
d_call: -
clone_size: -
v_call: TRBV7-2
cdr3_nt: TGTGCCAGCAGCTTAATACAGGGTGGGGGCTATGGCTACACCTTC
cdr3_aa: CASSLIQGGGYGYTF

j_call: TRBJ2-7
d_call: TRBD2
clone_size: -
v_call: TRBV11-2
cdr3_nt: TGTGCCAGCAGCGCACTAGCGGGGCGGCTCTACGAGCAGTACTTC
cdr3_aa: CASSALAGRLYEQYF

j_call: TRBJ1-5
d_call: -
clone_size: once
v_call: TRBV19
cdr3_nt: TGTGCCAGTAGTCTACAGAGGAATCAGCCCCAGCATTTT
cdr3_aa: CASSLQRNQPQHF

j_call: TRBJ2-1
d_call: -
clone_size: -
v_call: TRBV7-9
cdr3_nt: TGTGCCAGCGTCGGTCGGACTCCGAACTACTACAATGAGCAGTTCTTC
cdr3_aa: CASVGRTPNYYNEQFF

j_call: TRBJ1-2
d_call: TRBD1
clone_size: -
v_call: TRBV6-5
cdr3_nt: TGTGCCATCAGTTCGGACAGGGTAGGCTATGGCTACACCTTC
cdr3_aa: CAISSDRVGYGYTF

j_call: TRBJ2-7
d_call: -
clone_size: -
v_call: TRBV2
cdr3_nt: TGTGCCAGCAGACCGGACACCCAAACCTACGAGCAGTACTTC
cdr3_aa: CASRPDTQTYEQYF

j_call: TRBJ1-2
d_call: -
clone_size: -
v_call: TRBV28
cdr3_nt: TGTGCCAGCAGGCAACAGAGCCGTTATGGCTACACCTTC
cdr3_aa: CASRQQSRYGYTF

j_call: TRBJ1-4
d_call: TRBD1
clone_size: -
v_call: TRBV10-3
cdr3_nt: TGTGCCTCCCGGACAGGTCAAGGTGAAAAACTGTTTTTT
cdr3_aa: CASRTGQGEKLFF

j_call: TRBJ1-1
d_call: TRBD1
clone_size: -
v_call: TRBV10-3
cdr3_nt: TGTGCCATCAGCCGACAGGGGTTGAACACTGAAGCTTTCTTT
cdr3_aa: CAISRQGLNTEAFF

j_call: TRBJ2-6
d_call: TRBD1
clone_size: -
v_call: TRBV19
cdr3_nt: TGTGCCAGTAGAGGAGGGGACAGGGGATTTTCTGGGGCCAACGTCCTGACTTTC
cdr3_aa: CASRGGDRGFSGANVLTF

j_call: TRBJ1-2
d_call: -
clone_size: -
v_call: TRBV29-1
cdr3_nt: TGCAGCGCTAAGGCAGGGAGCTATGGCTACACCTTC
cdr3_aa: CSAKAGSYGYTF

j_call: TRBJ2-1
d_call: TRBD2
clone_size: -
v_call: TRBV5-4
cdr3_nt: TGTGCCAGCAGCTCCCCTAGCGGGAGGGCCCGTAATGAGCAGTTCTTC
cdr3_aa: CASSSPSGRARNEQFF

j_call: TRBJ2-7
d_call: TRBD1
clone_size: -
v_call: TRBV7-8
cdr3_nt: TGTGCCAGCAGCTTACGTGGGGACAGCCCGGCTAGAGGCGAGCAGTACTTC
cdr3_aa: CASSLRGDSPARGEQYF

j_call: TRBJ2-7
d_call: -
clone_size: -
v_call: TRBV28
cdr3_nt: TGTGCCAGCAGTGCTATGTTCCACGAGCAGTACTTC
cdr3_aa: CASSAMFHEQYF

j_call: TRBJ2-5
d_call: -
clone_size: -
v_call: TRBV5-1
cdr3_nt: TGCGCCAGCAGCTTGGCCGGGAGTCCCCAAGAGACCCAGTACTTC
cdr3_aa: CASSLAGSPQETQYF

j_call: TRBJ1-5
d_call: -
clone_size: -
v_call: TRBV28
cdr3_nt: TGTGCCAGCAGTACGCCGCAGGGGTTAGGCAATCAGCCCCAGCATTTT
cdr3_aa: CASSTPQGLGNQPQHF

j_call: TRBJ1-1
d_call: -
clone_size: -
v_call: TRBV7-2
cdr3_nt: TGTGCCAGCAGCTTAGGGGTCCAGAACACTGAAGCTTTCTTT
cdr3_aa: CASSLGVQNTEAFF

j_call: TRBJ2-2
d_call: TRBD2
clone_size: -
v_call: TRBV7-2
cdr3_nt: TGTGCCAGCAGCTTAGTTGGGACTAGCGGTCGGGCCGGGGAGCTGTTTTTT
cdr3_aa: CASSLVGTSGRAGELFF

j_call: TRBJ2-3
d_call: -
clone_size: -
v_call: TRBV7-3
cdr3_nt: TGTGCCAGCAGCTTTCAAGCCGCAGATACGCAGTATTTT
cdr3_aa: CASSFQAADTQYF

j_call: TRBJ2-7
d_call: -
clone_size: -
v_call: TRBV4-3
cdr3_nt: TGCGCCAGCAGCCAAGAAATGGTGGGGCACGAGCAGTACTTC
cdr3_aa: CASSQEMVGHEQYF

j_call: TRBJ1-5
d_call: -
clone_size: -
v_call: TRBV6-1
cdr3_nt: TGTGCCAGCAGTGAAGATTACAGGGCGTCCCAGCATTTT
cdr3_aa: CASSEDYRASQHF

j_call: TRBJ2-7
d_call: -
clone_size: -
v_call: TRBV19
cdr3_nt: TGTGCCAGTACCCCCGGGGGATATACGGAGTTTCCCTACGAGCAGTACTTC
cdr3_aa: CASTPGGYTEFPYEQYF

j_call: TRBJ2-3
d_call: TRBD2
clone_size: -
v_call: TRBV2
cdr3_nt: TGTGCCAGCAGTGGGACTAGCGGGACAGATACGCAGTATTTT
cdr3_aa: CASSGTSGTDTQYF

j_call: TRBJ1-1
d_call: -
clone_size: -
v_call: TRBV2
cdr3_nt: TGTGCCAGCAGCCGCTCCAGGGGCGACGGCACTGAAGCTTTCTTT
cdr3_aa: CASSRSRGDGTEAFF

j_call: TRBJ2-2
d_call: -
clone_size: -
v_call: TRBV2
cdr3_nt: TGTGCCAGCAGGGGACAGAACACCGGGGAGCTGTTTTTT
cdr3_aa: CASRGQNTGELFF

j_call: TRBJ2-7
d_call: -
clone_size: -
v_call: TRBV21-1
cdr3_nt: TGTGCCAGCAGCAAAGTAACTCCCTGCTACGAGCAGTACTTC
cdr3_aa: CASSKVTPCYEQYF